Included here is one T cell receptor (beta chain) sequence, with context. Under the authors' procedure: Reference gene primer amplification yielded estimated nucleated cell counts. Produced via immunoSEQ multiplex PCR; TCRdb's table is partial and in-frame only. D and trimming come from the DNA, and the V and J calls and clone size come from that table. The sample lists approximately 360,000 clones; approximately 88% were seen once. CDR3 length: 12 amino acids. Trimming took 6 bases from V and 6 from J, leaving 7 bases between them. Germline V gene data show CDR1 as SGDLS and CDR2 as YYNGEE. The sample is drawn from a study of blood T cell repertoires in COVID-19. About the research overall: COVID-19 samples from acute and convalescent phases originated in the United States, Italy and Spain. The analysed material was cDNA or gDNA that came from T cells, B-cell-depleted T cells, or PBMCs.

The sequencing sample was made of peripheral blood. V gene TRBV9 combines with J gene TRBJ2-6; D may be TRBD2 (6 bases). This TCR came from a man aged 40-55 years with acute or convalescent COVID-19. The CDR3 sequence: CASTREANVLTF. The DNA of the CDR3 is TGTGCCAGCACGCGGGAGGCCAACGTCCTGACTTTC. Full variable domain (remainder filled in from reference TRBV9 and TRBJ2-6): DSGVTQTPKHLITATGQRVTLRCSPRSGDLSVYWYQQSLDQGLQFLIQYYNGEERAKGNILERFSAQQFPDLHSELNLSSLELGDSALYFCASTREANVLTFGAGSRLTVL.